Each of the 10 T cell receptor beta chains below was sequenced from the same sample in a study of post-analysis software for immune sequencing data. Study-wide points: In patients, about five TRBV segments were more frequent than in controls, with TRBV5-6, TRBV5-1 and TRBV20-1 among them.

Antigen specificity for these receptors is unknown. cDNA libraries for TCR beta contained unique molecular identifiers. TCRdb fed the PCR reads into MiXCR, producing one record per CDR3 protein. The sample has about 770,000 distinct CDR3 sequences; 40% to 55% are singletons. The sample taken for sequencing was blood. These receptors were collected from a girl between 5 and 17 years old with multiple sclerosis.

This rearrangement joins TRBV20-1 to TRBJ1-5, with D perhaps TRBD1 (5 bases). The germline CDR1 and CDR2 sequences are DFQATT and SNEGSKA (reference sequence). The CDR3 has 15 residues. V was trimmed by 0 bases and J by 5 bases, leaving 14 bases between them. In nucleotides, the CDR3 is TGCAGTGCTAGAGATCGCCAGGGCTCCTATCAGCCCCAGCATTTT. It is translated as CSARDRQGSYQPQHF.

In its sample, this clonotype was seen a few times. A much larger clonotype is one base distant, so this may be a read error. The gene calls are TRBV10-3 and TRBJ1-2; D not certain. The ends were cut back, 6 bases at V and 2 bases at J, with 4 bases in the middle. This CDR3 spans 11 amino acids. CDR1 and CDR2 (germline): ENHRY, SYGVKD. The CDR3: CAISGNYGYTF. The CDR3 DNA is TGTGCCATCAGCGGGAACTATGGCTACACCTTC.

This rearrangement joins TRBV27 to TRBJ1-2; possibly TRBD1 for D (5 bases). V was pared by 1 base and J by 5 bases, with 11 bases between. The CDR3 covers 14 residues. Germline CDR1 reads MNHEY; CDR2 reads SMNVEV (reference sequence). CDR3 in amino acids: CASSLLGDRYGYTF. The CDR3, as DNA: TGTGCCAGCAGTTTATTGGGGGATCGGTATGGCTACACCTTC.

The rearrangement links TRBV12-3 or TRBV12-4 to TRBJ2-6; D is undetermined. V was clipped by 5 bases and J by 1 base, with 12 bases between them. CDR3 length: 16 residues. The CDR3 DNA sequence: TGTGCCAGCAGTATGTCTCGGCAGTCTGGGGCCAACGTCCTGACTTTC. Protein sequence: CASSMSRQSGANVLTF.

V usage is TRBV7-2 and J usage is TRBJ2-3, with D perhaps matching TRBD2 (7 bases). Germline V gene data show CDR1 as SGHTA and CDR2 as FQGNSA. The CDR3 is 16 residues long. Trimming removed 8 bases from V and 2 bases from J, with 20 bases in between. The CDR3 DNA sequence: TGTGCCAGCGGGGGCGGGAGATTTCCCCACACAGATACGCAGTATTTT. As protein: CASGGGRFPHTDTQYF.

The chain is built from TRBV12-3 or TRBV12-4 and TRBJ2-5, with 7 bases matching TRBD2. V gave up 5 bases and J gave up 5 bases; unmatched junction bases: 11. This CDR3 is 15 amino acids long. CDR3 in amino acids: CASSGSGLGGETQYF. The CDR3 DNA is TGTGCCAGCAGTGGTAGCGGCCTCGGGGGGGAGACCCAGTACTTC.

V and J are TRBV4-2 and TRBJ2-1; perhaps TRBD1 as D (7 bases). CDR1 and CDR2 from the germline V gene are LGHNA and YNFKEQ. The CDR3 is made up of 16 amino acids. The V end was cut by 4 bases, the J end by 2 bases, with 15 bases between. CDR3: CASSPGGSRPYNEQFF. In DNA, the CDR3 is TGTGCCAGCAGCCCAGGGGGGTCCCGGCCCTACAATGAGCAGTTCTTC.

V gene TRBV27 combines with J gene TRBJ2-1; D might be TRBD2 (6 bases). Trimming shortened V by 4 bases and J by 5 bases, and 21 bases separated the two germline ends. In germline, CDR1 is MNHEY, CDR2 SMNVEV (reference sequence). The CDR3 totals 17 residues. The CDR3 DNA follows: TGTGCCAGCAGTTCCCCCGGGACTTTCCCCTCGAACAATGAGCAGTTCTTC. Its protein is CASSSPGTFPSNNEQFF.

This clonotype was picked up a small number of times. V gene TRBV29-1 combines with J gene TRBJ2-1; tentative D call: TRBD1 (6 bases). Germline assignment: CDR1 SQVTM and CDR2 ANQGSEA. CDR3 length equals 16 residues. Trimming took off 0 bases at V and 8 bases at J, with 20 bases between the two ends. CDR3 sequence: CSVEDHRASRPDEQFF. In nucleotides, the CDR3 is TGCAGCGTTGAAGATCACAGGGCCAGTAGGCCTGATGAGCAGTTCTTC.

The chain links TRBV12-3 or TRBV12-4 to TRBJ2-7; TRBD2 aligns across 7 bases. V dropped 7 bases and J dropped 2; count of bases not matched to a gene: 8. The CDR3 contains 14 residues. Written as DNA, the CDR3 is TGTGCCAGCACCTACGGGGGGTTGACCTACGAGCAGTACTTC. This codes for CASTYGGLTYEQYF.